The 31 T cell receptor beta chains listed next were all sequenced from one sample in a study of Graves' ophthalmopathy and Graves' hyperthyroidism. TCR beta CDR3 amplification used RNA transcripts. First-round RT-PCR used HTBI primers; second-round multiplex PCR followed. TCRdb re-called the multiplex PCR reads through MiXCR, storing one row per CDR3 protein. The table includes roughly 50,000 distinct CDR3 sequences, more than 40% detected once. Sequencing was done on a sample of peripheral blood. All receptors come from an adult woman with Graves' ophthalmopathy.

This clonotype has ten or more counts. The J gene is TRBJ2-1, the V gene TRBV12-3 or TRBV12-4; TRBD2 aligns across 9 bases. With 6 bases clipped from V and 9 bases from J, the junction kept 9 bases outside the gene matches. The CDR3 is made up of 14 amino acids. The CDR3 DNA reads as TGTGCCAGCAGACATAGCGGGAGTGGGACTGAGCAGTTCTTC. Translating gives CASRHSGSGTEQFF.

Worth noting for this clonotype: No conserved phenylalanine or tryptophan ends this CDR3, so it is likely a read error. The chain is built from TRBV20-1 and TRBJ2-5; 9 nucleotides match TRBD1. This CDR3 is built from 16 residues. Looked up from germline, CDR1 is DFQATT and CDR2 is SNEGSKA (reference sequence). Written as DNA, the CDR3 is TGCAGTGCTAGGGACCGGGACAGGGCCGACGGTGAGACTCAGTACCTC. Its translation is CSARDRDRADGETQYL.

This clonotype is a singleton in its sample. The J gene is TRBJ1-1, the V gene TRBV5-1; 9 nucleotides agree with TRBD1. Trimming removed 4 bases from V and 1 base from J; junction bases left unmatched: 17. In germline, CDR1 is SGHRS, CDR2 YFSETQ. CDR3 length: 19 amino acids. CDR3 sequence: CASSPASQGAGVGNTEAFF. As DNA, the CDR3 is TGCGCCAGCAGCCCGGCTTCACAGGGGGCGGGGGTCGGGAACACTGAAGCTTTCTTT. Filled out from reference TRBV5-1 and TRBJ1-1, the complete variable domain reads KAGVTQTPRYLIKTRGQQVTLSCSPISGHRSVSWYQQTPGQGLQFLFEYFSETQRNKGNFPGRFSGRQFSNSRSEMNVSTLELGDSALYLCASSPASQGAGVGNTEAFFGQGTRLTVV.

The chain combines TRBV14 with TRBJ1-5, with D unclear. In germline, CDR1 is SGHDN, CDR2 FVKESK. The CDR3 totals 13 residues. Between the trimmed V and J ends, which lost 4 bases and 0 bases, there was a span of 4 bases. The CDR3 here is CASSPSSNQPQHF. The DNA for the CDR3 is TGTGCCAGCAGCCCGTCTAGCAATCAGCCCCAGCATTTT.

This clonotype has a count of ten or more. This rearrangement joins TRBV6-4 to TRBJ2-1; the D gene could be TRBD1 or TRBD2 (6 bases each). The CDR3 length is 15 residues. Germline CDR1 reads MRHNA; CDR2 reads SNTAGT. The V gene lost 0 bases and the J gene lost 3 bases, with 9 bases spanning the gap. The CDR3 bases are TGTGCCAGCAGTGACTCAGGGGGAGGCTACAATGAGCAGTTCTTC. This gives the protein CASSDSGGGYNEQFF.

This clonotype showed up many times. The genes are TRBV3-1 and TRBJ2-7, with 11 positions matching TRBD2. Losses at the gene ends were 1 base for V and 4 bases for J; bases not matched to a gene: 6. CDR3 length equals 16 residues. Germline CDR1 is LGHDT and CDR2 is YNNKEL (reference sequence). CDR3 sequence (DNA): TGTGCCAGCAGCCAAGGGGTACTAGCGGGAGCGTACGAGCAGTACTTC. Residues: CASSQGVLAGAYEQYF.

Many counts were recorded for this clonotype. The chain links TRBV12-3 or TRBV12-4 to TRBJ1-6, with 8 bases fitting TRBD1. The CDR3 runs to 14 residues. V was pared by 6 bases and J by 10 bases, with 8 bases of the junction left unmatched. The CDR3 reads CASRDQGARSPLHF. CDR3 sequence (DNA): TGTGCCAGCAGGGACCAGGGGGCTCGATCACCCCTCCACTTT.

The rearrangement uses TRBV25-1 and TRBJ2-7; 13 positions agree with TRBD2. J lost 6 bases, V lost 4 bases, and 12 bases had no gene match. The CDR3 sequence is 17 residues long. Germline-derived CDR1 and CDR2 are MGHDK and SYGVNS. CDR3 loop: CASSVDTGTSGIFEQYF. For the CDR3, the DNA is TGTGCCAGCAGTGTCGACACCGGGACTAGCGGGATATTCGAGCAGTACTTC.

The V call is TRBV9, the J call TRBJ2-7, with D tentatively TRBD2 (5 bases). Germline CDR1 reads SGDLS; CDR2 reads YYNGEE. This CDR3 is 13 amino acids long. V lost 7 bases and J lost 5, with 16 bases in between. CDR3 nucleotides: TGTGCCAGCTCCCTTCATGAGGGCGACGAGCAGTACTTC. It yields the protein CASSLHEGDEQYF.

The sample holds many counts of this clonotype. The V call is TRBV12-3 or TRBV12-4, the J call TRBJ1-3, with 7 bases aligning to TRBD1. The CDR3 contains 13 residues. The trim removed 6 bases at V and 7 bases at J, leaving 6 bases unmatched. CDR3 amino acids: CASSYTGENTIYF. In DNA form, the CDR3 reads TGTGCCAGCAGCTACACAGGGGAGAACACCATATATTTT.

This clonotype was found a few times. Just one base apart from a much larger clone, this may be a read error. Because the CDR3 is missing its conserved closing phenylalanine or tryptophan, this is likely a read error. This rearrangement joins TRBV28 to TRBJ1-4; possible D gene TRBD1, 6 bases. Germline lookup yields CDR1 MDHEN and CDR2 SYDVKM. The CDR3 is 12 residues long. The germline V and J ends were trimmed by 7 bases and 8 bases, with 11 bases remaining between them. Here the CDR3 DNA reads TGTGCCAGCACCGGGGGGGGCGAAAAACTGTTTGTT. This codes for CASTGGGEKLFV.

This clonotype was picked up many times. CDR3 DNA: TGTGCCAGCAGCTCAGGACGGGGAAATCAGCCCCAGCATTTT. This translates into CASSSGRGNQPQHF. The chain combines TRBV28 with TRBJ1-5; D remains ambiguous. There are 14 residues in the CDR3. With 6 bases removed from V and 4 bases from J, the gap between germline ends came to 13 bases. Germline-derived CDR1 and CDR2 are MDHEN and SYDVKM.

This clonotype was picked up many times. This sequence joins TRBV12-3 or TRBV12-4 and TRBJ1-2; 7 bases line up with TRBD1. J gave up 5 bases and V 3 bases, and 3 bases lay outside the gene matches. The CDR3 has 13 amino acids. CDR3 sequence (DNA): TGTGCCAGCAGTTTGGGACAGCAGTATGGCTACACCTTC. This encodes CASSLGQQYGYTF.

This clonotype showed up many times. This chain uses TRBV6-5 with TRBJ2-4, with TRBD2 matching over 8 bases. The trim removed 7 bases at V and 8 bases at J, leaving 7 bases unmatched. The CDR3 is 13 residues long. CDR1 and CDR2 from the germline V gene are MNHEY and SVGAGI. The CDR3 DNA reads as TGTGCCAGCACCGTGTCGGGGGGGGACATTCAGTACTTC. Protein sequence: CASTVSGGDIQYF.

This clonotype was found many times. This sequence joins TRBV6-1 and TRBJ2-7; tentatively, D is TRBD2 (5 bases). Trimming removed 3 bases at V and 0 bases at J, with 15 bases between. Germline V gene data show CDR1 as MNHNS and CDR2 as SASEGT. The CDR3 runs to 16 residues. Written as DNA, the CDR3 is TGTGCCAGCAGTGAGGTTGGAGGAGCCACCTCCTACGAGCAGTACTTC. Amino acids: CASSEVGGATSYEQYF.

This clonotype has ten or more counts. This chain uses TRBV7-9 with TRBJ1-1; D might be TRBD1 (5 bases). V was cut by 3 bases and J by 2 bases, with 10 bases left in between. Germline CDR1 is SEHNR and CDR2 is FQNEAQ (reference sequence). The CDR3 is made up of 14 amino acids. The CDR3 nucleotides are TGTGCCAGCAGCTTCGTTGGGGGAAACACTGAAGCTTTCTTT. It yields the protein CASSFVGGNTEAFF.

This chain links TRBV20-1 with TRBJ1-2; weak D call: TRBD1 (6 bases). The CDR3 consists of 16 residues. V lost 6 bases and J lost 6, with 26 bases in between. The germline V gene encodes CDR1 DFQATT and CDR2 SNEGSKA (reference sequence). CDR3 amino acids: CSANDRRWGPEHGYTF. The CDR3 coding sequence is TGCAGTGCCAACGACAGGAGGTGGGGTCCCGAGCATGGCTACACCTTC.

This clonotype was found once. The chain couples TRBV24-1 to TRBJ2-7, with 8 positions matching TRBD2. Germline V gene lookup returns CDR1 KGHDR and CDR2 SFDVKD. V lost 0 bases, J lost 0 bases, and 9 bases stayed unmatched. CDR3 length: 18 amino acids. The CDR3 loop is CATSDLHGVGRASYEQYF. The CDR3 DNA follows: TGTGCCACCAGTGATTTGCACGGGGTCGGGAGGGCCTCCTACGAGCAGTACTTC.

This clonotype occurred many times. For the CDR3, the DNA is TGTGCCAGCAGAAGTTCCGGGACAGGGGGCTACGAGCAGTACTTC. It specifies CASRSSGTGGYEQYF. The chain couples TRBV6-2 or TRBV6-3 to TRBJ2-7, with 11 bases aligning to TRBD1. With 6 bases clipped from V and 3 bases from J, the junction kept 7 bases outside the gene matches. The germline V gene encodes CDR1 MNHEY and CDR2 SVGEGT. This CDR3 has 15 amino acids.

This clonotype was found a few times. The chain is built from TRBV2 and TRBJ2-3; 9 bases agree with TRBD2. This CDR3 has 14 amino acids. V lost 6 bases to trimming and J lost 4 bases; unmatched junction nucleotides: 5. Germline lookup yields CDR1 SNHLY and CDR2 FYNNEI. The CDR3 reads CASRVAGAADTQYF. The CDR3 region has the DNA TGTGCCAGCAGGGTAGCGGGAGCAGCAGATACGCAGTATTTT. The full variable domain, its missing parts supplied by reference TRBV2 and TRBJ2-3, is EPEVTQTPSHQVTQMGQEVILRCVPISNHLYFYWYRQILGQKVEFLVSFYNNEISEKSEIFDDQFSVERPDGSNFTLKIRSTKLEDSAMYFCASRVAGAADTQYFGPGTRLTVL.

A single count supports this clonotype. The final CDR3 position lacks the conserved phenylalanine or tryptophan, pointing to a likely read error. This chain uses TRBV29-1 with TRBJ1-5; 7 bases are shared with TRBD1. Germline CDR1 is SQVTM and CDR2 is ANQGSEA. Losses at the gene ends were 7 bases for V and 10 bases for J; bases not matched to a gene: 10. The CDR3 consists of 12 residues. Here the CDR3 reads CSAETGKRPQHI. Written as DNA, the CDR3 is TGCAGCGCCGAGACAGGGAAGAGACCCCAGCATATT.

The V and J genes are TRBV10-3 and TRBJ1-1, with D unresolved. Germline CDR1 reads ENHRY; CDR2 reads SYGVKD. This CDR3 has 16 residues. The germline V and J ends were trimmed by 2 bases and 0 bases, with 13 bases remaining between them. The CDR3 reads CAISEKMSTMNTEAFF. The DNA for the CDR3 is TGTGCCATCAGTGAGAAGATGTCAACCATGAACACTGAAGCTTTCTTT.

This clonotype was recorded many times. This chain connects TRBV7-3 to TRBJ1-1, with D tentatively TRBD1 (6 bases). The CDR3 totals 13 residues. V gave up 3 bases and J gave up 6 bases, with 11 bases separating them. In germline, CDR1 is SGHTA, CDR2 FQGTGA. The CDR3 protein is CASSFHREAEAFF. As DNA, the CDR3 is TGTGCCAGCAGCTTTCACAGGGAGGCTGAAGCTTTCTTT.

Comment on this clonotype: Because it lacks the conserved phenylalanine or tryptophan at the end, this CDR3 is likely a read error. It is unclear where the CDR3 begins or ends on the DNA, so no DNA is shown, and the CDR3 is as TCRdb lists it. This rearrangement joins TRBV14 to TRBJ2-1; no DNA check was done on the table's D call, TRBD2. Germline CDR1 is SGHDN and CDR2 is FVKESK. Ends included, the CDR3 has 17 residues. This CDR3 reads CASSPGFGRPTPTMSSC.

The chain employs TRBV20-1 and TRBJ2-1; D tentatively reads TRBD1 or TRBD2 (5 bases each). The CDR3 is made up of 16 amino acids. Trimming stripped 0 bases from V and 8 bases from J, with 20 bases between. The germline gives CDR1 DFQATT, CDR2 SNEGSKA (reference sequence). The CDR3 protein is CSARDPSAVRGDEQFF. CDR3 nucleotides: TGCAGTGCTAGAGATCCCTCAGCGGTCCGAGGGGATGAGCAGTTCTTC.

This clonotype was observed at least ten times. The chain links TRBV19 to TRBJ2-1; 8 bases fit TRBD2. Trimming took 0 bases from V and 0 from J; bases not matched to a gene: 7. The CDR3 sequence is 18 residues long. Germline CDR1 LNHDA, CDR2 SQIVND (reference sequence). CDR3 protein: CASSIDLGRVSSYNEQFF. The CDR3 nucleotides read TGTGCCAGTAGTATAGACCTCGGGAGGGTAAGCTCCTACAATGAGCAGTTCTTC.

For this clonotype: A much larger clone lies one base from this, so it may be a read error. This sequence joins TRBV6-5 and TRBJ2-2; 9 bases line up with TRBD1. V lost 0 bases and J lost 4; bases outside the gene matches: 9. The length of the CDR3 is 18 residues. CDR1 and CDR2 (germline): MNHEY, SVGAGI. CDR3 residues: CASSYSFGTGMSTGELFF. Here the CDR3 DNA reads TGTGCCAGCAGTTACTCGTTCGGGACAGGGATGAGCACCGGGGAGCTGTTTTTT.

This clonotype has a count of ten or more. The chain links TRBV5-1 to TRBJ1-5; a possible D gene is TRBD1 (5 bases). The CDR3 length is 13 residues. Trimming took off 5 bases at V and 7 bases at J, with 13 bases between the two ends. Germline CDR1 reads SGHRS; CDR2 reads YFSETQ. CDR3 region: CASRKGEEQPQHF. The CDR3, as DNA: TGCGCCAGCAGAAAAGGGGAGGAACAGCCCCAGCATTTT.

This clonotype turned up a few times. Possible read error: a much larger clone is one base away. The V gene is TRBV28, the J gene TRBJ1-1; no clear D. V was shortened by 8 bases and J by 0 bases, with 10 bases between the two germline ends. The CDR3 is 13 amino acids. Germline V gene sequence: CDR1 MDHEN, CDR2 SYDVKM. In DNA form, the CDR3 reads TGTGCCAGCTCCAAGGAGGTGAACACTGAAGCTTTCTTT. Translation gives CASSKEVNTEAFF. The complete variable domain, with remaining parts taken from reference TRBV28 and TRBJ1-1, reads DVKVTQSSRYLVKRTGEKVFLECVQDMDHENMFWYRQDPGLGLRLIYFSYDVKMKEKGDIPEGYSVSREKKERFSLILESASTNQTSMYLCASSKEVNTEAFFGQGTRLTVV.

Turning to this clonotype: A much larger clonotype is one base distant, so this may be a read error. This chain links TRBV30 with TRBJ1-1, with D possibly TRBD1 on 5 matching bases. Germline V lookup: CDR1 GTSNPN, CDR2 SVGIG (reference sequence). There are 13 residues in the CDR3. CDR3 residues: CAWTGPMNTVAFF. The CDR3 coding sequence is TGTGCCTGGACAGGGCCTATGAACACTGTAGCTTTCTTT.

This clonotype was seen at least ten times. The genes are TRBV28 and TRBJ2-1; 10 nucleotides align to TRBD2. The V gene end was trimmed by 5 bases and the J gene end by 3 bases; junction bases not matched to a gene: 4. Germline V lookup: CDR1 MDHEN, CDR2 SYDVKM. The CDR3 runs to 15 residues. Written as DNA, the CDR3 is TGTGCCAGCAGTCTCGGACTAGCGGACTACAATGAGCAGTTCTTC. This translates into CASSLGLADYNEQFF. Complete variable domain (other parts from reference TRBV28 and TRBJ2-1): DVKVTQSSRYLVKRTGEKVFLECVQDMDHENMFWYRQDPGLGLRLIYFSYDVKMKEKGDIPEGYSVSREKKERFSLILESASTNQTSMYLCASSLGLADYNEQFFGPGTRLTVL.